Only a few counts were recorded for the clone carrying this T cell receptor beta chain. Use of 60 Vbeta and 13 Jbeta primers characterized the PCR. The protocol was immunoSEQ multiplex PCR, while the TCRdb copy is restricted to in-frame clones and leaves out a portion. The sample holds about 110,000 clones, about 81% seen once. This sample stems from a study of cytomegalovirus exposure and HLA in healthy donors. Study background: Among a few hundred genotyped donors, roughly 80% fell in the Caucasian-associated ancestry cluster.

V lost 5 bases to trimming and J lost 9 bases, with 18 bases between them. The CDR3 is 14 amino acids. Germline V gene sequence: CDR1 SGHVS, CDR2 FQNEAQ. This rearrangement joins TRBV7-8 to TRBJ2-3, with D perhaps matching TRBD2 (6 bases). This TCR derives from a male donor in good health and CMV-seropositive. Sequencing used PBMCs. The CDR3 sequence: CASSPQKTSSTQYF. Here the CDR3 DNA reads TGTGCCAGCAGCCCCCAAAAGACTAGTAGCACGCAGTATTTT.